Each of the 26 T cell receptor beta chains below was sequenced from the same sample in a study of T-cell reconstitution after alpha-beta-depleted transplantation in children. Preparation of the TCRbeta library used unique molecular identifiers. One entry per CDR3 protein, called by TCRdb with MiXCR from the PCR reads. This sample has roughly 190,000 distinct CDR3 sequences, with 13% to 15% found just once. Here the sequenced sample was PBMCs from the stem cell graft donor, taken from the stem cell graft. Every receptor here comes from a human donor who donated a stem cell graft to a child with acute lymphoblastic leukemia.

This clonotype came up many times. This chain links TRBV12-3 or TRBV12-4 with TRBJ1-1; D is perhaps TRBD1 (5 bases). CDR3 length: 15 residues. V was clipped by 6 bases and J by 0 bases, with 14 bases between them. CDR3 residues: CASSFADRMNTEAFF. The CDR3 DNA follows: TGTGCCAGCAGCTTCGCCGACAGAATGAACACTGAAGCTTTCTTT.

The V gene is TRBV11-3, the J gene TRBJ1-2; tentative D call: TRBD1 (5 bases). Germline-derived CDR1 and CDR2 are SGHNT and YENEEA. The CDR3 runs 11 residues. V gave up 5 bases and J gave up 8 bases, with 9 bases separating them. This CDR3 is CASSPGNGYTF. CDR3 in DNA: TGTGCCAGCAGCCCAGGGAACGGCTACACCTTC.

This clonotype was seen a few times. This rearrangement joins TRBV6-1 to TRBJ1-6, with 11 bases that match TRBD1. Germline values: CDR1 MNHNS, CDR2 SASEGT. V was clipped by 9 bases and J by 10 bases; unmatched bases: 11. The CDR3 has 15 residues. The DNA of the CDR3 is TGTGCCAGACACCGGGGACAGGGGGGACGATCACCCCTCCACTTT. Its translation is CARHRGQGGRSPLHF.

At least ten counts were recorded for this clonotype. The chain has TRBV10-3 and TRBJ2-5; TRBD1 aligns across 7 bases. V shed 4 bases and J 4 bases; nucleotides not matched to a gene: 3. The CDR3 is 13 residues long. The germline V gene encodes CDR1 ENHRY and CDR2 SYGVKD. CDR3 sequence: CAISGQGAETQYF. The DNA for the CDR3 is TGTGCCATCAGTGGACAGGGTGCAGAGACCCAGTACTTC.

A note on this clonotype: A read error may be the cause here, since a much bigger clone is one base away. The chain carries TRBV5-6 and TRBJ2-3; possible D gene TRBD1, 7 bases. Looked up from germline, CDR1 is SGHDT and CDR2 is YYEEEE. The CDR3 totals 16 residues. Trimming left V 2 bases short and J 1 base short, with 14 bases between. CDR3 sequence (DNA): TGTGCCAGCAGCTTTAGGGGCGGGACAGGCACAGATACGCAGTATTTT. The encoded protein is CASSFRGGTGTDTQYF.

This clonotype appeared many times. V is TRBV20-1 and J is TRBJ1-1; the D gene is possibly TRBD1 (5 bases). The CDR3 sequence is 14 residues long. Trimming cost V 3 bases and J 2 bases, with 13 bases left between them. The germline V gene encodes CDR1 DFQATT and CDR2 SNEGSKA (reference sequence). The CDR3 DNA is TGCAGTGCTAGGGGATACCAGGGTAACACTGAAGCTTTCTTT. It codes for CSARGYQGNTEAFF.

This clonotype was recorded many times. This chain joins TRBV5-1 and TRBJ2-5; D might be TRBD1 or TRBD2, each matching 5 bases. Germline V gene data show CDR1 as SGHRS and CDR2 as YFSETQ. Trimming removed 2 bases from V and 4 bases from J, with 18 bases in between. This CDR3 has 16 residues. The CDR3 DNA reads as TGCGCCAGCAGCTTCGCTAAGGGCAGGGACGGAGAGACCCAGTACTTC. This encodes CASSFAKGRDGETQYF.

This clonotype was recorded at least ten times. This chain's CDR3 is CAGGTVGSDEQFF. CDR3 nucleotides: TGTGCCGGCGGGACCGTAGGGTCCGATGAGCAGTTCTTC. The chain recombines TRBV2 with TRBJ2-1, with D perhaps matching TRBD2 (6 bases). Trimming shortened V by 11 bases and J by 8 bases, and 19 bases separated the two germline ends. The length of the CDR3 is 13 residues. In germline, CDR1 is SNHLY, CDR2 FYNNEI.

This clonotype has a count of ten or more. The chain links TRBV29-1 to TRBJ1-4; D call uncertain. The CDR3 consists of 12 residues. Trimming removed 6 bases from V and 7 bases from J, with 12 bases in between. Germline V gene sequence: CDR1 SQVTM, CDR2 ANQGSEA. CDR3 bases: TGCAGCGTGCGCAGGACTTCTGAAAAACTGTTTTTT. Its protein is CSVRRTSEKLFF.

This clonotype was seen many times. The chain employs TRBV7-2 and TRBJ2-1, with D uncertain. This CDR3 region has 14 residues. Germline CDR1 and CDR2: SGHTA and FQGNSA. The V end was cut by 0 bases, the J end by 6 bases, with 9 bases between. CDR3 bases: TGTGCCAGCAGCTTAGCCTCCACTTTCAATGAGCAGTTCTTC. Protein sequence: CASSLASTFNEQFF.

This clonotype was seen at least ten times. The chain links TRBV20-1 to TRBJ2-3, with 8 bases aligning to TRBD2. The CDR3 is 17 residues long. The ends lost 6 bases at V and 0 bases at J; junction bases unmatched: 14. Germline V lookup: CDR1 DFQATT, CDR2 SNEGSKA (reference sequence). Here the CDR3 DNA reads TGCAGTGCAGGGGGGGGCGGAACTAGCGGCAGCACAGATACGCAGTATTTT. Translation gives CSAGGGGTSGSTDTQYF.

Of note for this clonotype: This may be a read error, as it is one base from a much larger clone. Written as DNA, the CDR3 is TGTGCCTGGACTGCGGGGATACCCACTCAAGCTTTCTTT. Translating gives CAWTAGIPTQAFF. The J gene is TRBJ1-1, the V gene TRBV30; D gene ambiguous. CDR1 is GTSNPN and CDR2 is SVGIG in the germline V gene (reference sequence). The CDR3 is 13 residues long.

The table lists this clonotype with many counts. J is TRBJ1-1 and V is TRBV5-1; the D gene is possibly TRBD1 (5 bases). CDR3 length: 14 amino acids. V was shortened by 0 bases and J by 1 base, with 7 bases between the two germline ends. From germline, CDR1 is SGHRS and CDR2 YFSETQ. This chain's CDR3 is CASSLEGTNTEAFF. The CDR3 DNA is TGCGCCAGCAGCTTGGAAGGGACGAACACTGAAGCTTTCTTT.

This clonotype has a handful of counts. The chain couples TRBV20-1 to TRBJ2-1; 8 positions match TRBD2. Germline values: CDR1 DFQATT, CDR2 SNEGSKA (reference sequence). The CDR3 covers 14 residues. V was pared by 3 bases and J by 4 bases, with 5 bases of the junction left unmatched. DNA for the CDR3: TGCAGTGCTAGGGCGGTAGCGGGGTACAATGAGCAGTTCTTC. It yields the protein CSARAVAGYNEQFF.

This clonotype has a count of ten or more. The chain carries TRBV20-1 and TRBJ2-1, with 7 bases aligning to TRBD2. After removal of 0 bases from V and 0 bases from J, the junction contained 5 bases not matched to a gene. Germline V gives CDR1 DFQATT, CDR2 SNEGSKA (reference sequence). The CDR3 runs to 16 residues. The CDR3 DNA follows: TGCAGTGCTAGAGAGACTAGCTATCGCTCCTACAATGAGCAGTTCTTC. The encoded protein is CSARETSYRSYNEQFF.

This clonotype was seen many times. The rearrangement uses TRBV5-1 and TRBJ1-1, with D unresolved. This CDR3 is 15 amino acids long. V shed 0 bases and J shed 0 bases, with 9 bases lying between them. CDR1 and CDR2 from the germline V gene are SGHRS and YFSETQ. The CDR3 here is CASSLEAGMNTEAFF. In DNA, the CDR3 is TGCGCCAGCAGCTTGGAGGCAGGCATGAACACTGAAGCTTTCTTT.

This clonotype was seen repeatedly, ten times or more. The rearrangement links TRBV7-6 to TRBJ2-1; 7 bases map to TRBD2. V trimming: 8 bases; J trimming: 0 bases; junction bases outside the gene matches: 7. Germline assignment: CDR1 SGHVS and CDR2 FNYEAQ. The length of the CDR3 is 15 residues. The CDR3 loop reads CASSGGGGSYNEQFF. The CDR3 DNA reads TGTGCCAGCTCCGGAGGCGGGGGCTCCTACAATGAGCAGTTCTTC.

In the case of this clonotype: A much larger clonotype is one base distant, so this may be a read error. The chain has TRBV12-3 or TRBV12-4 and TRBJ1-2; TRBD1 aligns across 7 bases. The CDR3 is made up of 17 amino acids. CDR3 nucleotides: TGTCCCAGCAGTTTTCGGACAGGAAGGACTATGCGAGGTTTCTACACCTTC. Translating gives CPSSFRTGRTMRGFYTF.

This clonotype was seen many times. The rearrangement joins TRBV20-1 to TRBJ2-3; possibly TRBD2 for D (6 bases). V lost 6 bases and J 2 bases, leaving 15 bases between the germline ends. Germline V gene sequence: CDR1 DFQATT, CDR2 SNEGSKA (reference sequence). CDR3 length: 14 residues. CDR3 in DNA: TGCAGTGCCGCCCCTAGCGAGATCACAGATACGCAGTATTTT. This sequence encodes CSAAPSEITDTQYF.

The V and J genes are TRBV7-9 and TRBJ2-1, with 12 positions matching TRBD2. The germline V gene encodes CDR1 SEHNR and CDR2 FQNEAQ (reference sequence). The CDR3 runs 16 residues. V was clipped by 5 bases and J by 6 bases; unmatched bases: 8. This CDR3 is CASSGRLAGVPNEQFF. CDR3 DNA sequence: TGTGCCAGCAGCGGGCGACTAGCGGGAGTTCCCAATGAGCAGTTCTTC.

The chain has TRBV7-2 and TRBJ1-5; a weak D match, TRBD1 (5 bases). Deletions cut 1 base from V and 4 bases from J, with 8 bases between. The germline CDR1 and CDR2 sequences are SGHTA and FQGNSA. The CDR3 is 14 residues long. Here the CDR3 reads CASSLDRRNQPQHF. The CDR3 region has the DNA TGTGCCAGCAGCTTAGACAGGAGGAATCAGCCCCAGCATTTT.

The rearrangement uses TRBV5-1 and TRBJ1-1, with D perhaps matching TRBD1 (5 bases). Between the trimmed V and J ends, which lost 0 bases and 1 base, there was a span of 16 bases. Germline V gene sequence: CDR1 SGHRS, CDR2 YFSETQ. The length of the CDR3 is 17 residues. CDR3 region: CASSLVPQGVGNTEAFF. CDR3 nucleotide sequence: TGCGCCAGCAGCTTGGTGCCGCAGGGAGTAGGGAACACTGAAGCTTTCTTT.

The chain employs TRBV30 and TRBJ1-1; no definite D call. CDR1 is GTSNPN and CDR2 is SVGIG in the germline V gene (reference sequence). This CDR3 has 12 amino acids. V lost 2 bases to trimming and J lost 6 bases, with 10 bases between them. CDR3 sequence (DNA): TGTGCCTGGAGTCCGACCTTATCTGAAGCTTTCTTT. Its protein product is CAWSPTLSEAFF.

This clonotype was observed a few times. This chain links TRBV20-1 with TRBJ1-4, with D uncertain. This CDR3 region has 13 residues. V was pared by 4 bases and J by 5 bases, with 11 bases between. The germline gives CDR1 DFQATT, CDR2 SNEGSKA (reference sequence). The CDR3 sequence: CSAIGPGNEKLFF. The DNA of the CDR3 is TGCAGTGCTATCGGTCCCGGGAATGAAAAACTGTTTTTT.

This clonotype has a count of ten or more. The CDR3 sequence: CASRRTENTGELFF. In nucleotides, the CDR3 is TGTGCCAGCAGGCGGACAGAGAACACCGGGGAGCTGTTTTTT. The chain employs TRBV6-1 and TRBJ2-2, with a tentative D call TRBD1 (6 bases). V lost 6 bases to trimming and J lost 1 base, with 9 bases between them. From germline, CDR1 is MNHNS and CDR2 SASEGT. This CDR3 is built from 14 residues.

This clonotype was counted at least ten times. The V and J genes are TRBV5-1 and TRBJ2-2; TRBD1 agrees at 7 bases. Per germline, CDR1 SGHRS and CDR2 YFSETQ. V dropped 4 bases and J dropped 5; count of bases not matched to a gene: 2. CDR3 length: 13 residues. CDR3 protein: CASSLGQTGELFF. The CDR3 DNA follows: TGCGCCAGCAGCCTGGGACAGACCGGGGAGCTGTTTTTT.